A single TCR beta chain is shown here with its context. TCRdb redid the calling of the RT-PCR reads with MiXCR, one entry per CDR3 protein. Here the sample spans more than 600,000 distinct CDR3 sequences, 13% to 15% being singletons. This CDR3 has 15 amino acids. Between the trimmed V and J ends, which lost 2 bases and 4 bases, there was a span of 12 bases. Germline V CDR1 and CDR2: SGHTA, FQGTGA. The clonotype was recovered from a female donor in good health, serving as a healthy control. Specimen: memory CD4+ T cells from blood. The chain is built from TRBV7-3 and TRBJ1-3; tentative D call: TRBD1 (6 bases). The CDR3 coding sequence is TGTGCCAGCAGCTTATCCCCAGGGACAGGAAACACCATATATTTT. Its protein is CASSLSPGTGNTIYF.